This section outlines one T cell receptor (beta chain) sequence together with its context. Its antigen is undetermined. The data stem from a study of shared clonotypes between healthy human individuals. Study results and caveats: Compared with memory subsets, naive subsets generally had larger estimated richness.

Deep level was the assay's run setting. TCRdb's copy holds only in-frame clones and misses some; the assay was immunoSEQ multiplex PCR. The data contain roughly 2.4 million clones, under 97% of them seen just once; the ten biggest clones take up approximately 0.13%. Division of CD4+ cells produced a CD45RA+ naive subset and a CD45RA-negative memory subset. The TCR comes from a man between 18 and 29 years old in good health. The sequenced sample was naive CD4+ T cells sorted from blood. The subset was: CD45RA+ positively selected.

CDR3 in DNA: TGTGCCAGTAGCCCCGACAGGGCCGCCATGAACACTGAAGCTTTCTTT. It translates to CASSPDRAAMNTEAFF. The V gene is TRBV19, the J gene TRBJ1-1; 7 bases match TRBD1. The trim removed 6 bases at V and 0 bases at J, leaving 10 bases unmatched. The CDR3 loop spans 16 amino acids. The germline V gene has CDR1 LNHDA and CDR2 SQIVND (reference sequence).